The present T cell receptor (beta chain) was sequenced within a study of regulatory T cells in long-lasting Graves disease. Findings of the study overall: Shared public clonotypes totalled 2,500 to 3,500 in persistent patients, compared with 966 in new patients. Because few samples were included, accuracy may have been lower.

Investigators prepared the TCR beta libraries by applying iRepertoire HTBI primers and Arm-PCR of CDR3 regions. TCRdb recomputed calls from the multiplex PCR reads with MiXCR, one row per CDR3 protein. Counted here are hundreds of thousands of distinct CDR3 sequences, roughly 15% occurring once; the ten biggest clones make up roughly 20%. Time point reported: newly diagnosed GD, antithyroid drugs for less than 3 months. Construction of the TCR library relied on RNA isolated from PBMCs. Turning to this clonotype: The antigen is unknown.

This specimen consisted of peripheral blood mononuclear cells (PBMCs), obtained at new diagnosis, from a patient treated with antithyroid drugs. The origin of this receptor is a female donor with Graves disease.

CDR3 nucleotides: TGTGCCAGCAGCCCGGGGACTAGCGGCCACTACGAGCAGTACTTC. It yields the protein CASSPGTSGHYEQYF. The V and J genes are TRBV9 and TRBJ2-7; TRBD2 matches 11 bases. The junction had 6 bases not matched to a gene; V was cut back by 4 bases and J by 3 bases. The CDR3 sequence is 15 residues long. The V gene's germline CDR1 is SGDLS and CDR2 YYNGEE.